The 25 T cell receptor beta chains below all came from one sample that was sequenced in a study of CD8 T cell repertoires and HIV-1 epitope variants. No antigens are known for them. Sequenced by immunoSEQ multiplex PCR; TCRdb stores in-frame clones only, minus some. The sample lists thousands of clones; about 69% were seen once. Sequenced input: cultured CD8+ T cells derived from PBMCs. All receptors derive from a male donor with HIV.

The J gene is TRBJ1-2, the V gene TRBV9; 12 positions agree with TRBD1. Germline V CDR1 and CDR2: SGDLS, YYNGEE. This CDR3 comprises 16 residues. With 2 bases clipped from V and 6 bases from J, the junction kept 8 bases outside the gene matches. The CDR3 sequence is CASSVDSGTGGDGYTF. The CDR3, as DNA: TGTGCCAGCAGCGTGGATTCTGGGACAGGGGGCGATGGCTACACCTTC.

In its sample, this clone was seen once. The chain has TRBV5-4 and TRBJ1-4, with 7 bases fitting TRBD1. CDR1 SGHNT and CDR2 YYREEE come from the germline V gene (reference sequence). The V and J ends lost 3 bases and 8 bases, in that order; junction bases with no gene match: 22. The CDR3 totals 19 residues. Written as DNA, the CDR3 is TGTGCCAGCAGCTCCCGGGACCCGGAACGGGACAGCGGGTGGGAAAAACTGTTTTTT. Translating it yields CASSSRDPERDSGWEKLFF.

The chain combines TRBV19 with TRBJ2-1; 11 bases are a match to TRBD2. The CDR3 consists of 15 residues. Germline CDR1 LNHDA, CDR2 SQIVND (reference sequence). V gave up 2 bases and J gave up 6 bases; unmatched junction bases: 3. DNA for the CDR3: TGTGCCAGTAGTATAACTAGCGGGGGATTCAATGAGCAGTTCTTC. This translates into CASSITSGGFNEQFF.

This clone was counted once. The chain links TRBV7-8 to TRBJ1-3; the match to TRBD1 covers 7 bases. Trimming at V came to 11 bases and at J to 8 bases, leaving 9 bases not matched to a gene. Germline values: CDR1 SGHVS, CDR2 FQNEAQ. CDR3 size: 12 residues. In DNA form, the CDR3 reads TGTGCCGGAGGTTTAACAGGGGACACCATATATTTT. Residues: CAGGLTGDTIYF.

V gene TRBV9 combines with J gene TRBJ2-3, with D maybe TRBD2 (6 bases). Looked up from germline, CDR1 is SGDLS and CDR2 is YYNGEE. The CDR3 length is 14 residues. Trimming took 0 bases from V and 1 from J, leaving 6 bases between them. The CDR3 region is CASSVVAGTDTQYF. The CDR3 nucleotides read TGTGCCAGCAGCGTAGTAGCGGGCACAGATACGCAGTATTTT.

CDR3 amino acids: CASSLRMDSLSEAFF. CDR3 nucleotide sequence: TGTGCCAGCAGTTTACGTATGGACAGCCTCTCCGAAGCTTTCTTT. This rearrangement joins TRBV28 to TRBJ1-1; D possibly corresponds to TRBD1 (6 bases). There are 15 residues in the CDR3. Trimming left V 2 bases short and J 8 bases short, with 18 bases between. Germline CDR1 and CDR2: MDHEN and SYDVKM.

The rearrangement uses TRBV4-3 and TRBJ2-6; 9 positions match TRBD1. From germline, CDR1 is LGHNA and CDR2 YSLEER. This CDR3 has 16 amino acids. V was pared by 3 bases and J by 0 bases, with 0 bases of the junction left unmatched. The CDR3 loop is CASSQTGGSGANVLTF. The CDR3 DNA follows: TGCGCCAGCAGCCAGACAGGGGGCTCTGGGGCCAACGTCCTGACTTTC.

For the CDR3, the DNA is TGTGCCAGCAGCTTGGGACAGGGGAACGAGCAGTACTTC. Translating it yields CASSLGQGNEQYF. The chain recombines TRBV5-4 with TRBJ2-7; TRBD1 matches 8 bases. V gave up 0 bases and J gave up 5 bases; unmatched junction bases: 1. Germline V gene data show CDR1 as SGHNT and CDR2 as YYREEE (reference sequence). CDR3 size: 13 residues.

Here the CDR3 reads CASSGALGEEDSYEQYF. The CDR3 DNA reads as TGTGCCAGCAGCGGAGCATTGGGCGAGGAGGATTCCTACGAGCAGTACTTC. The V and J genes are TRBV5-6 and TRBJ2-7, with D possibly matching TRBD2 (5 bases). The CDR3 totals 17 residues. Germline loops: CDR1 SGHDT, CDR2 YYEEEE. Trimming removed 4 bases from V and 1 base from J, with 21 bases in between.

The J gene is TRBJ1-1, the V gene TRBV4-3; unclear D gene. CDR3 length: 15 residues. The germline V gene encodes CDR1 LGHNA and CDR2 YSLEER. V gave up 0 bases and J gave up 11 bases, with 19 bases separating them. The CDR3 loop reads CASSQDKSGRRHAFF. The DNA of the CDR3 is TGCGCCAGCAGCCAAGATAAGTCAGGACGAAGACACGCTTTCTTT.

This clone has more than one count but fewer than ten. The chain recombines TRBV27 with TRBJ1-1, with D uncertain. This CDR3 comprises 15 residues. Germline V gene sequence: CDR1 MNHEY, CDR2 SMNVEV (reference sequence). Trimming pared 5 bases from V and 3 bases from J, leaving 16 bases between. The CDR3 DNA is TGTGCCAGCAGTACGGGCCCACCACGGGACACTGAAGCTTTCTTT. It is translated as CASSTGPPRDTEAFF.

This clone showed up just a few times. The V and J genes are TRBV11-2 and TRBJ1-1; D might be TRBD1 (6 bases). Germline assignment: CDR1 SGHAT and CDR2 FQNNGV. The CDR3 totals 19 residues. Trimming stripped 3 bases from V and 3 bases from J, with 26 bases between. The CDR3 coding sequence is TGTGCCAGCAGCTTTTTGTCTACAGGGAGGGGGGGCCTGGACACTGAAGCTTTCTTT. Translation gives CASSFLSTGRGGLDTEAFF. Supplemented by reference TRBV11-2 and TRBJ1-1, the full variable domain reads EAGVAQSPRYKIIEKRQSVAFWCNPISGHATLYWYQQILGQGPKLLIQFQNNGVVDDSQLPKDRFSAERLKGVDSTLKIQPAKLEDSAVYLCASSFLSTGRGGLDTEAFFGQGTRLTVV.

This clone was observed a handful of times. The chain has TRBV7-9 and TRBJ2-7; D possibly corresponds to TRBD2 (5 bases). Germline CDR1 SEHNR, CDR2 FQNEAQ (reference sequence). The CDR3 extends over 13 amino acids. V lost 6 bases to trimming and J lost 5 bases, with 14 bases between them. CDR3 coding DNA: TGTGCCAGCAGTTATACGGGATACGACGAGCAGTACTTC. Protein sequence: CASSYTGYDEQYF.

V gene TRBV14 combines with J gene TRBJ2-1; D unresolved. V lost 1 base and J 0 bases, leaving 10 bases between the germline ends. Germline CDR1 is SGHDN and CDR2 is FVKESK. There are 16 residues in the CDR3. The CDR3 DNA reads as TGTGCCAGCAGCCAAGTTACTTCTAGCTCCTACAATGAGCAGTTCTTC. Translating it yields CASSQVTSSSYNEQFF.

The gene calls are TRBV7-9 and TRBJ2-3; D is unclear. With 5 bases removed from V and 3 bases from J, the gap between germline ends came to 6 bases. CDR3 length equals 12 residues. Germline V lookup: CDR1 SEHNR, CDR2 FQNEAQ (reference sequence). The CDR3 DNA sequence: TGTGCCAGCAGCATAGAGACAGATACGCAGTATTTT. It encodes CASSIETDTQYF.

This clone occurred a few times. The chain carries TRBV28 and TRBJ2-1; no clear D. CDR1 is MDHEN, CDR2 SYDVKM, per germline. The CDR3 extends over 12 amino acids. V was shortened by 4 bases and J by 4 bases, with 5 bases between the two germline ends. CDR3 protein: CASSWEYNEQFF. The CDR3 DNA follows: TGTGCCAGCAGTTGGGAATACAATGAGCAGTTCTTC.

The chain uses TRBV13 and TRBJ2-5, with TRBD2 identical over 8 bases. Germline V gene lookup returns CDR1 PRHDT and CDR2 FYEKMQ (reference sequence). V trimming: 2 bases; J trimming: 4 bases; junction bases outside the gene matches: 3. This CDR3 has 14 amino acids. The CDR3 DNA sequence: TGTGCCAGCAGCTTACGGGGGGGAGGAGAGACCCAGTACTTC. Its translation is CASSLRGGGETQYF.

This rearrangement joins TRBV5-1 to TRBJ2-7; D is unclear. The CDR3 has 14 residues. Germline V CDR1 and CDR2: SGHRS, YFSETQ. V was clipped by 1 base and J by 0 bases, with 8 bases between them. DNA for the CDR3: TGCGCCAGCAGCTTGCAACTTAGCTCCTACGAGCAGTACTTC. Its translation is CASSLQLSSYEQYF.

This clone was counted between two and nine times. This chain joins TRBV28 and TRBJ1-5; 9 bases match TRBD1. Trimming removed 6 bases from V and 7 bases from J; junction bases left unmatched: 7. CDR3 size: 14 residues. Per germline, CDR1 MDHEN and CDR2 SYDVKM. The CDR3 DNA sequence: TGTGCCAGCAGCTCGACAGGGGGGGAACAGCCCCAGCATTTT. Translating it yields CASSSTGGEQPQHF.

The chain combines TRBV5-4 with TRBJ1-1; D gene uncertain. The CDR3 has 14 amino acids. CDR1 and CDR2 from the germline V gene are SGHNT and YYREEE (reference sequence). V gave up 0 bases and J gave up 1 base, with 7 bases separating them. CDR3 sequence reads: CASSLDSGNTEAFF. In DNA, the CDR3 is TGTGCCAGCAGCTTGGACAGCGGGAACACTGAAGCTTTCTTT.

Here the CDR3 reads CASSNTLRRTQYF. The CDR3 region has the DNA TGTGCCAGCAGTAACACACTACGGCGGACCCAGTACTTC. The chain couples TRBV6-6 to TRBJ2-5; D gene unclear. There are 13 residues in the CDR3. Looked up from germline, CDR1 is MNHNY and CDR2 is SVGAGI (reference sequence). Trimming removed 5 bases at V and 7 bases at J, with 14 bases between.

This chain connects TRBV5-6 to TRBJ1-1; D possibly corresponds to TRBD1 (5 bases). V lost 4 bases and J 4 bases, leaving 17 bases between the germline ends. This CDR3 region has 15 residues. Per germline, CDR1 SGHDT and CDR2 YYEEEE. CDR3 protein: CASSPGGGDSTEAFF. The CDR3 bases are TGTGCCAGCAGCCCGGGGGGAGGGGACTCCACTGAAGCTTTCTTT.

The V call is TRBV19, the J call TRBJ2-1; 7 nucleotides line up with TRBD2. The CDR3 covers 15 residues. V gave up 7 bases and J gave up 2 bases; unmatched junction bases: 8. CDR1 is LNHDA, CDR2 SQIVND, per germline (reference sequence). The CDR3 DNA follows: TGTGCCAGTACCATGGGGGGGAGTACCTACAATGAGCAGTTCTTC. Its protein product is CASTMGGSTYNEQFF. Variable domain in full (rest from reference TRBV19 and TRBJ2-1): DGGITQSPKYLFRKEGQNVTLSCEQNLNHDAMYWYRQDPGQGLRLIYYSQIVNDFQKGDIAEGYSVSREKKESFPLTVTSAQKNPTAFYLCASTMGGSTYNEQFFGPGTRLTVL.

The chain combines TRBV14 with TRBJ2-2; no definite D call. V gave up 4 bases and J gave up 4 bases, with 7 bases separating them. The CDR3 loop spans 13 amino acids. Germline V CDR1 and CDR2: SGHDN, FVKESK. The CDR3 bases are TGTGCCAGCAGCCTGGACGTCACCGGGGAGCTGTTTTTT. This codes for CASSLDVTGELFF.

The DNA of the CDR3 is TGTGCCAGTAGTATCGCGCCAGGCAATCAGCCCCAGCATTTT. Its protein is CASSIAPGNQPQHF. The chain recombines TRBV19 with TRBJ1-5; D is unresolved. The CDR3 length is 14 residues. From germline, CDR1 is LNHDA and CDR2 SQIVND (reference sequence). Trimming took off 3 bases at V and 2 bases at J, with 8 bases between the two ends.